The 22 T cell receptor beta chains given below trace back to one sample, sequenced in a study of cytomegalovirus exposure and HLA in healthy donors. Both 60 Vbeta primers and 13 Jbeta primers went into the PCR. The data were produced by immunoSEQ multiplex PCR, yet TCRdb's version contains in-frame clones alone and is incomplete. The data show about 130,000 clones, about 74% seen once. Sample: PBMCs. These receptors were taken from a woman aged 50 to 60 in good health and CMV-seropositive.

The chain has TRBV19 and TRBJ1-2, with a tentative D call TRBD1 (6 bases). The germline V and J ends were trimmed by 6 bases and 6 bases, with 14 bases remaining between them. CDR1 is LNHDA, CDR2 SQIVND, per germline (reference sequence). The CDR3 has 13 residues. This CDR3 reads CASRDNRAHGYTF. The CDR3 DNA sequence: TGTGCCAGTAGGGATAACAGGGCCCATGGCTACACCTTC.

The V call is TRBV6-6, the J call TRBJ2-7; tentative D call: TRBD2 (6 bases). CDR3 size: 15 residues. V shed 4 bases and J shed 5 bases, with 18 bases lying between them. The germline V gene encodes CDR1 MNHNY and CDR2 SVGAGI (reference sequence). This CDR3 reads CASSFLSGSQDEQYF. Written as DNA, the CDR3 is TGTGCCAGCAGTTTCCTAAGCGGGTCCCAGGACGAGCAGTACTTC.

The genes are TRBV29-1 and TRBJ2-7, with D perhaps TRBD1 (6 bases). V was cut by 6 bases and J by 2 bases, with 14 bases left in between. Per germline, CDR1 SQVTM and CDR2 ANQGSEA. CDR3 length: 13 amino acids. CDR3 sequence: CSVTGQTTYEQYF. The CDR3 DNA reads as TGCAGCGTGACCGGACAGACGACCTACGAGCAGTACTTC.

The CDR3 DNA is TGTGCCAGCTCCACCGGGGAGTTCATTGAGCAGTTCTTC. Translating it yields CASSTGEFIEQFF. This rearrangement joins TRBV7-2 to TRBJ2-1, with a weak D call TRBD2 (5 bases). The V end was cut by 8 bases, the J end by 9 bases, with 17 bases between. CDR1 SGHTA and CDR2 FQGNSA come from the germline V gene. This CDR3 has 13 residues.

CDR3 nucleotide sequence: TGCGCCAGCAGCTTAACCGGGACAGGGGGCGGAAACACCATATATTTT. Translating gives CASSLTGTGGGNTIYF. This chain links TRBV5-1 with TRBJ1-3; 12 nucleotides match TRBD1. Trimming removed 2 bases from V and 4 bases from J; junction bases left unmatched: 4. CDR3 length: 16 amino acids. CDR1 and CDR2 from the germline V gene are SGHRS and YFSETQ.

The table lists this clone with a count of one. In DNA, the CDR3 is TGTGCCAGCAGTTACGACAGCTATGGCTACACCTTC. Translating gives CASSYDSYGYTF. J is TRBJ1-2 and V is TRBV2, with a possible D match to TRBD1 (5 bases). CDR1 SNHLY and CDR2 FYNNEI come from the germline V gene. Trimming pared 5 bases from V and 4 bases from J, leaving 8 bases between. The length of the CDR3 is 12 residues.

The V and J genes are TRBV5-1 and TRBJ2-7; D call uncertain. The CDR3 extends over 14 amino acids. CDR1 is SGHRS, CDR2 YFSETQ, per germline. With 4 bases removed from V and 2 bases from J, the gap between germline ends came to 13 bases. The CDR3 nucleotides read TGCGCCAGCAGCCAGTCTAGGATTACCTACGAGCAGTACTTC. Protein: CASSQSRITYEQYF.

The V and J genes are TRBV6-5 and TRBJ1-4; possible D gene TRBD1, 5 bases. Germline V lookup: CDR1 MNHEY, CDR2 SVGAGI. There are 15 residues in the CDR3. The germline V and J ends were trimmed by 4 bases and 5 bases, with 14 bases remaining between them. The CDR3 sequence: CASSLIGYRNEKLFF. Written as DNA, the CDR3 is TGTGCCAGCAGTTTAATTGGGTACAGGAATGAAAAACTGTTTTTT.

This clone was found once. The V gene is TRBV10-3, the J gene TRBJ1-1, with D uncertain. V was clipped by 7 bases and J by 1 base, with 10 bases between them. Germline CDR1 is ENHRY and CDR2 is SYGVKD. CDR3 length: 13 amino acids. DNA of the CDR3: TGTGCCATCAAGTCACACCAGAACACTGAAGCTTTCTTT. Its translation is CAIKSHQNTEAFF.

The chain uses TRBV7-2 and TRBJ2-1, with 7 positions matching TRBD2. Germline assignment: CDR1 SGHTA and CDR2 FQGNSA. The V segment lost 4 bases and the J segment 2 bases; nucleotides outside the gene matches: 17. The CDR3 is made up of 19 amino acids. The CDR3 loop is CASSWVRALAASAYNEQFF. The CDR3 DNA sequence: TGTGCCAGCAGCTGGGTCAGGGCGCTAGCGGCCTCGGCCTACAATGAGCAGTTCTTC.

The CDR3 bases are TGTGCCAGCAGCGTAGGGGCAAAGGAAGATGGCTACACCTTC. Translation: CASSVGAKEDGYTF. The genes are TRBV9 and TRBJ1-2; D is uncertain. The CDR3 loop spans 14 amino acids. V lost 0 bases and J 6 bases, leaving 12 bases between the germline ends. Germline CDR1 and CDR2: SGDLS and YYNGEE.

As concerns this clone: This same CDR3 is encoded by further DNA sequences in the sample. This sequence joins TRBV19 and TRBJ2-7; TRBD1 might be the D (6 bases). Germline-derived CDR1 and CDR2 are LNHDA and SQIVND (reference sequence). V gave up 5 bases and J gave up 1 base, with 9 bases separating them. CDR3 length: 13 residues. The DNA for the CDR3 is TGTGCCAGTAGTCTTGGACAGTCCTACGAGCAGTACTTC. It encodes CASSLGQSYEQYF. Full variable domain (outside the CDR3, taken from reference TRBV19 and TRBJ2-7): DGGITQSPKYLFRKEGQNVTLSCEQNLNHDAMYWYRQDPGQGLRLIYYSQIVNDFQKGDIAEGYSVSREKKESFPLTVTSAQKNPTAFYLCASSLGQSYEQYFGPGTRLTVT.

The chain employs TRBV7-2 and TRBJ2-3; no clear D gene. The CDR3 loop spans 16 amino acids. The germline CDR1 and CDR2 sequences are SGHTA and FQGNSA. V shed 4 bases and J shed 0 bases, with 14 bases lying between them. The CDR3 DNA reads TGTGCCAGCAGCTCACTTGTCGGAGTCAGCACAGATACGCAGTATTTT. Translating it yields CASSSLVGVSTDTQYF.

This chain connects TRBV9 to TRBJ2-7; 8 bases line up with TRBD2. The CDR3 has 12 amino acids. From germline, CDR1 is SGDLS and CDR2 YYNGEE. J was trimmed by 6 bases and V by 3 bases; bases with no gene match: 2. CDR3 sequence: CASSGSGGEQYF. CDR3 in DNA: TGTGCCAGCAGCGGAAGCGGGGGCGAGCAGTACTTC.

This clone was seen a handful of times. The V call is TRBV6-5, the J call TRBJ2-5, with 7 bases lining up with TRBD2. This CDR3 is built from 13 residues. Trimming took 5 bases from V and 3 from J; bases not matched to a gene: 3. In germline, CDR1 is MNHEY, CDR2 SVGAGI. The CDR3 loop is CASSERGEETQYF. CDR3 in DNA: TGTGCCAGCAGTGAACGGGGGGAAGAGACCCAGTACTTC.

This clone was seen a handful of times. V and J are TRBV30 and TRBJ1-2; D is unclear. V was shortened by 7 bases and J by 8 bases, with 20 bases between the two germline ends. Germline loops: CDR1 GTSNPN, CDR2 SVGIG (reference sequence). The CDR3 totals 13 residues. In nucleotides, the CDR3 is TGTGCCTACCACGCTGCCCCCCCGGGGGGCTACACCTTC. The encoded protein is CAYHAAPPGGYTF.

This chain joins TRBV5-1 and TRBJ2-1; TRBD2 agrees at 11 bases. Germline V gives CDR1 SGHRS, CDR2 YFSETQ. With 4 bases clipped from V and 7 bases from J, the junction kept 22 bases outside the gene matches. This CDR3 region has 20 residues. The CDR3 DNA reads TGCGCCAGCAGCGGGTGGCCCGGGACTAGCGGAAACAAAGTGGAAAATGAGCAGTTCTTC. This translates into CASSGWPGTSGNKVENEQFF.

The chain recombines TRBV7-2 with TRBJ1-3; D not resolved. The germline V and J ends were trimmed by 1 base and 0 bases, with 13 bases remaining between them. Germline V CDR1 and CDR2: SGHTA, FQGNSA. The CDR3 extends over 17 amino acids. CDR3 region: CASSLGPSGHSGNTIYF. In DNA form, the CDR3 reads TGTGCCAGCAGCTTAGGCCCCTCTGGCCACTCTGGAAACACCATATATTTT. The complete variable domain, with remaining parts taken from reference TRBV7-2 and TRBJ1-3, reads GAGVSQSPSNKVTEKGKDVELRCDPISGHTALYWYRQSLGQGLEFLIYFQGNSAPDKSGLPSDRFSAERTGGSVSTLTIQRTQQEDSAVYLCASSLGPSGHSGNTIYFGEGSWLTVV.

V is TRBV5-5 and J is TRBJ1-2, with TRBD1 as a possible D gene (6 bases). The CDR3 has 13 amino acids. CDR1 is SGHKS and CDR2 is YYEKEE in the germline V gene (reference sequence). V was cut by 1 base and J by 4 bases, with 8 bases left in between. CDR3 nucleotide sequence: TGTGCCAGCAGCTTGCCGACAGGCTATGGCTACACCTTC. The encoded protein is CASSLPTGYGYTF.

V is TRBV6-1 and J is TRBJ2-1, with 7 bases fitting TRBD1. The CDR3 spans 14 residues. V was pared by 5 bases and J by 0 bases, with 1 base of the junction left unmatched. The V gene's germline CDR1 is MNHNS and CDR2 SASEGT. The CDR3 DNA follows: TGTGCCAGCAGTCGACAGGGCTCCTACAATGAGCAGTTCTTC. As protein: CASSRQGSYNEQFF.

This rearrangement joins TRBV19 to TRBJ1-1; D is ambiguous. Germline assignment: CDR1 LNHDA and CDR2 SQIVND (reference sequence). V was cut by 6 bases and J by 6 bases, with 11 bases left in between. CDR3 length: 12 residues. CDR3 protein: CASRSRVSEAFF. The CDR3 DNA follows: TGTGCCAGTAGAAGCCGGGTCTCTGAAGCTTTCTTT. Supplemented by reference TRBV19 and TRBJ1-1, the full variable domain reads DGGITQSPKYLFRKEGQNVTLSCEQNLNHDAMYWYRQDPGQGLRLIYYSQIVNDFQKGDIAEGYSVSREKKESFPLTVTSAQKNPTAFYLCASRSRVSEAFFGQGTRLTVV.

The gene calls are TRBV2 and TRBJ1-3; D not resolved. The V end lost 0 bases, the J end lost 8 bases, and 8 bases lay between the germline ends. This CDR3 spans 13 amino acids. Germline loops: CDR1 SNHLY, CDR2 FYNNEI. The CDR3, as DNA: TGTGCCAGCAGTGAAGCCCGAGTGGACACCATATATTTT. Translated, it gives CASSEARVDTIYF.